Below are 30 T cell receptor beta chains sequenced from a single sample in a study of cytomegalovirus exposure and HLA in healthy donors. Primers included in the PCR were 60 Vbeta and 13 Jbeta primers. Assay: immunoSEQ multiplex PCR; the TCRdb copy retains only in-frame clones and omits some. The table shows 150,000 or so clones, with around three quarters occurring only once. Sequencing was done on a sample of PBMCs. The source is a man between 35 and 55 years old in good health and CMV-seropositive.

V and J are TRBV4-1 and TRBJ2-1, with TRBD2 matching 7 bases. Trimming cost V 0 bases and J 6 bases; bases outside gene matches: 8. Looked up from germline, CDR1 is MGHRA and CDR2 is YSYEKL. The CDR3 spans 16 residues. Here the CDR3 reads CASSQEPSGTANEQFF. CDR3 in DNA: TGCGCCAGCAGCCAAGAACCAAGCGGGACCGCCAATGAGCAGTTCTTC.

The chain combines TRBV7-2 with TRBJ2-5, with D tentatively TRBD1 (6 bases). Germline CDR1 and CDR2: SGHTA and FQGNSA. V lost 2 bases and J lost 0, with 16 bases in between. The CDR3 loop spans 17 amino acids. As DNA, the CDR3 is TGTGCCAGCAGCTTATACGGGGCTCAGGGGTACCAAGAGACCCAGTACTTC. It translates to CASSLYGAQGYQETQYF.

The rearrangement uses TRBV5-6 and TRBJ2-4; D is unclear. The CDR3 extends over 16 amino acids. Germline CDR1 is SGHDT and CDR2 is YYEEEE. Trimming shortened V by 6 bases and J by 0 bases, and 16 bases separated the two germline ends. CDR3 nucleotides: TGTGCCAGCACCCCGAGGAGAGAACTAGCCAAAAACATTCAGTACTTC. Translation gives CASTPRRELAKNIQYF.

The rearrangement uses TRBV9 and TRBJ2-3, with 7 bases lining up with TRBD1. Trimming took 7 bases from V and 0 from J; bases not matched to a gene: 11. The CDR3 sequence is 16 residues long. Per the germline V gene, CDR1 is SGDLS and CDR2 is YYNGEE. In DNA, the CDR3 is TGTGCCAGCTCTCAACAGGGGCGAACTAGCACAGATACGCAGTATTTT. Its protein is CASSQQGRTSTDTQYF.

This clone has more than one count but fewer than ten. The chain couples TRBV5-5 to TRBJ2-7, with no clear D. The CDR3 extends over 15 amino acids. The V gene's germline CDR1 is SGHKS and CDR2 YYEKEE (reference sequence). V was pared by 2 bases and J by 2 bases, with 14 bases between. Here the CDR3 reads CASSFVSDKAYEQYF. CDR3 sequence (DNA): TGTGCCAGCAGCTTCGTTTCCGACAAAGCCTACGAGCAGTACTTC.

The chain combines TRBV14 with TRBJ2-2; 11 bases align to TRBD2. Per germline, CDR1 SGHDN and CDR2 FVKESK. The CDR3 runs to 16 residues. The junction had 2 bases not matched to a gene; V was cut back by 1 base and J by 4 bases. The CDR3 region is CASSQVAGGPTGELFF. Here the CDR3 DNA reads TGTGCCAGCAGCCAAGTAGCGGGAGGGCCCACCGGGGAGCTGTTTTTT.

This chain uses TRBV14 with TRBJ2-5, with a possible D match to TRBD2 (6 bases). Germline-derived CDR1 and CDR2 are SGHDN and FVKESK. The length of the CDR3 is 18 residues. The V and J ends lost 6 bases and 0 bases respectively, with 23 bases between them. CDR3 in DNA: TGTGCCAGCAGTAGTATCGATGGTGGAGGGTCGTACCAAGAGACCCAGTACTTC. Translation: CASSSIDGGGSYQETQYF.

The genes are TRBV2 and TRBJ2-7; the D is unclear. The ends were cut back, 5 bases at V and 3 bases at J, with 11 bases in the middle. Germline V gene data show CDR1 as SNHLY and CDR2 as FYNNEI. The CDR3 consists of 13 residues. For the CDR3, the DNA is TGTGCCAGCAGTTTCCGTACTGGCTACGAGCAGTACTTC. Translation gives CASSFRTGYEQYF.

This chain uses TRBV27 with TRBJ1-4; D uncertain. CDR1 and CDR2 from the germline V gene are MNHEY and SMNVEV (reference sequence). The V and J ends lost 5 bases and 8 bases respectively, with 21 bases between them. The CDR3 length is 16 residues. DNA for the CDR3: TGTGCCAGCAGTCTAAGCCGCCCGATTGGAGACGAAAAACTGTTTTTT. This translates into CASSLSRPIGDEKLFF.

The rearrangement links TRBV7-8 to TRBJ1-1; D perhaps matches TRBD1 (6 bases). V lost 4 bases and J lost 6, with 12 bases in between. Looked up from germline, CDR1 is SGHVS and CDR2 is FQNEAQ. This CDR3 comprises 13 residues. The CDR3 reads CASSSGQLAEAFF. CDR3 DNA: TGTGCCAGCAGCTCCGGACAGCTAGCTGAAGCTTTCTTT.

The chain employs TRBV19 and TRBJ1-1; perhaps TRBD1 as D (5 bases). CDR3 length: 16 amino acids. Germline CDR1 LNHDA, CDR2 SQIVND (reference sequence). Trimming shortened V by 5 bases and J by 5 bases, and 21 bases separated the two germline ends. DNA for the CDR3: TGTGCCAGTAGTCTGGGTTCGGGGGTAAGGAGTACTGAAGCTTTCTTT. This codes for CASSLGSGVRSTEAFF.

The J gene is TRBJ1-2, the V gene TRBV15; D not certain. Looked up from germline, CDR1 is LNHNV and CDR2 is YYDKDF (reference sequence). The CDR3 has 15 residues. Trimming left V 1 base short and J 4 bases short, with 13 bases between. The CDR3 DNA reads TGTGCCACCAGCAGAGCCCCCAGTTCCCTCTATGGCTACACCTTC. The encoded protein is CATSRAPSSLYGYTF.

V gene TRBV7-8 combines with J gene TRBJ2-5, with 9 bases lining up with TRBD2. The better agreement between TRBJ2-7 and the DNA end casts doubt on the J call. CDR3 length: 15 residues. Germline V CDR1 and CDR2: SGHVS, FQNEAQ. The DNA of the CDR3 is TGTGCCAGCAGCTTGGTCCTTGCGGGAGGGTACGAGCAGTACTTC. Amino acid sequence: CASSLVLAGGYEQYF.

This clone was recorded a few times. The chain links TRBV11-2 to TRBJ2-3; D perhaps matches TRBD2 (5 bases). The CDR3 is made up of 16 amino acids. Germline CDR1 reads SGHAT; CDR2 reads FQNNGV. Deletions cut 0 bases from V and 6 bases from J, with 16 bases between. CDR3 DNA sequence: TGTGCCAGCAGCTTAGATGTGTCGGGGTTATTTGATACGCAGTATTTT. This encodes CASSLDVSGLFDTQYF.

Written as DNA, the CDR3 is TGCACCAGCAGCCGCCCACGGGGTGGGGGGGGTTATGAGCAGTTCTTC. This translates into CTSSRPRGGGGYEQFF. The chain is built from TRBV1 and TRBJ2-1; the table assigns TRBD2, which was not confirmed against the DNA. TRBV1 is a listed pseudogene. This CDR3 is built from 16 residues.

V usage is TRBV28 and J usage is TRBJ2-7; 9 bases line up with TRBD1. J lost 2 bases, V lost 6 bases, and 5 bases had no gene match. This CDR3 has 14 amino acids. Germline CDR1 is MDHEN and CDR2 is SYDVKM. CDR3 sequence (DNA): TGTGCCAGCAGCCGGACAGGGGTAGCCTACGAGCAGTACTTC. It encodes CASSRTGVAYEQYF.

The chain joins TRBV6-5 to TRBJ2-7; 10 nucleotides match TRBD1. Germline V CDR1 and CDR2: MNHEY, SVGAGI. With V trimmed by 3 bases and J by 3 bases, 5 bases remained unmatched. CDR3 size: 15 residues. The DNA for the CDR3 is TGTGCCAGCAGTTATCCCGGGACAGGGGTCTACGAGCAGTACTTC. It codes for CASSYPGTGVYEQYF.

The chain combines TRBV13 with TRBJ2-2; TRBD2 agrees at 8 bases. The CDR3 has 16 amino acids. V was clipped by 4 bases and J by 5 bases; unmatched bases: 9. Looked up from germline, CDR1 is PRHDT and CDR2 is FYEKMQ (reference sequence). CDR3 amino acids: CASSSTSVRGTGELFF. In nucleotides, the CDR3 is TGTGCCAGCAGCTCGACTAGCGTTAGGGGTACCGGGGAGCTGTTTTTT.

The chain links TRBV9 to TRBJ2-3; D perhaps matches TRBD1 (6 bases). CDR1 SGDLS and CDR2 YYNGEE come from the germline V gene. This CDR3 is 16 amino acids long. The germline V and J ends were trimmed by 4 bases and 2 bases, with 17 bases remaining between them. The CDR3 loop reads CASSPRDKDHTDTQYF. CDR3 sequence (DNA): TGTGCCAGCAGCCCCCGGGACAAGGACCACACAGATACGCAGTATTTT.

CDR3 nucleotide sequence: TGTGCCTGGGTGGAGGGCGGGAGGGCCGTTGAGCAGTTCTTC. Protein sequence: CAWVEGGRAVEQFF. The J gene is TRBJ2-1, the V gene TRBV30, with 9 bases matching TRBD2. The V gene end was trimmed by 5 bases and the J gene end by 9 bases; junction bases not matched to a gene: 11. Germline loops: CDR1 GTSNPN, CDR2 SVGIG (reference sequence). CDR3 length: 14 amino acids.

The V gene is TRBV6-5, the J gene TRBJ2-1, with D unclear. This CDR3 region has 13 residues. The V gene lost 5 bases and the J gene lost 5 bases, with 10 bases spanning the gap. Germline CDR1 and CDR2: MNHEY and SVGAGI. The CDR3 protein is CASSTGRHNEQFF. The DNA of the CDR3 is TGTGCCAGCAGTACGGGTAGGCACAATGAGCAGTTCTTC.

This rearrangement joins TRBV5-1 to TRBJ2-1; 8 nucleotides match TRBD2. Germline trimming cut 0 bases from V and 7 bases from J; bases unmatched to any gene: 12. This CDR3 region has 17 residues. Per germline, CDR1 SGHRS and CDR2 YFSETQ. The CDR3 DNA is TGCGCCAGCAGCTTGGGGCCTACTAGCGGAATAAGGAATGAGCAGTTCTTC. Its protein product is CASSLGPTSGIRNEQFF.

This chain joins TRBV15 and TRBJ2-1, with 8 bases fitting TRBD2. Germline loops: CDR1 LNHNV, CDR2 YYDKDF (reference sequence). The CDR3 length is 16 residues. Trimming took 0 bases from V and 4 from J; bases not matched to a gene: 5. CDR3 loop: CATSRDRGLEYNEQFF. The CDR3 DNA sequence: TGTGCCACCAGCAGAGATCGGGGACTAGAGTACAATGAGCAGTTCTTC.

This chain connects TRBV2 to TRBJ2-1; tentative D call: TRBD1 (6 bases). Trimming removed 9 bases from V and 7 bases from J, with 22 bases in between. There are 15 residues in the CDR3. Germline values: CDR1 SNHLY, CDR2 FYNNEI. The CDR3 spells CASHENTAGENEQFF. The DNA for the CDR3 is TGTGCCAGTCACGAAAACACGGCAGGGGAGAATGAGCAGTTCTTC.

V usage is TRBV4-3 and J usage is TRBJ2-7; possibly TRBD2 for D (5 bases). This CDR3 is built from 13 residues. The ends were cut back, 4 bases at V and 2 bases at J, with 9 bases in the middle. From germline, CDR1 is LGHNA and CDR2 YSLEER. DNA for the CDR3: TGCGCCAGCAGCCGGACTCTAGCCTACGAGCAGTACTTC. It encodes CASSRTLAYEQYF.

The chain carries TRBV18 and TRBJ1-1; the D is unclear. Germline-derived CDR1 and CDR2 are KGHSH and LQKENI. There are 14 residues in the CDR3. The ends were cut back, 3 bases at V and 2 bases at J, with 10 bases in the middle. CDR3: CASSPTRTNTEAFF. As DNA, the CDR3 is TGTGCCAGCTCACCGACTAGAACCAACACTGAAGCTTTCTTT.

The chain links TRBV6-8 to TRBJ1-5; D may be TRBD1 (5 bases). Looked up from germline, CDR1 is MNHGY and CDR2 is SAAAGT. The CDR3 has 13 residues. V gave up 5 bases and J gave up 4 bases, with 9 bases separating them. CDR3 DNA sequence: TGTGCCAGCAGTCAGGGAACTAATCAGCCCCAGCATTTT. Protein: CASSQGTNQPQHF.

This clone was observed a handful of times. The rearrangement uses TRBV5-1 and TRBJ2-3, with D possibly TRBD2 on 6 matching bases. V was pared by 4 bases and J by 0 bases, with 12 bases between. Per germline, CDR1 SGHRS and CDR2 YFSETQ. CDR3 length: 15 residues. The CDR3 DNA reads as TGCGCCAGCAGCATAGCGGATACTAGCACAGATACGCAGTATTTT. Protein: CASSIADTSTDTQYF.

The chain uses TRBV4-1 and TRBJ1-4; 9 bases align to TRBD1. The germline CDR1 and CDR2 sequences are MGHRA and YSYEKL. The V and J ends lost 1 base and 6 bases, in that order; junction bases with no gene match: 6. The length of the CDR3 is 16 residues. CDR3 residues: CASSQVPGTGYEKLFF. CDR3 nucleotide sequence: TGCGCCAGCAGCCAAGTCCCCGGGACAGGGTATGAAAAACTGTTTTTT.

V is TRBV10-3 and J is TRBJ1-2; D is undetermined. V lost 0 bases to trimming and J lost 8 bases, with 7 bases between them. The CDR3 extends over 12 amino acids. Germline CDR1 reads ENHRY; CDR2 reads SYGVKD. The CDR3 sequence: CAISESNGGYTF. The CDR3 DNA reads TGTGCCATCAGTGAGTCGAACGGGGGCTACACCTTC.